The clone carrying this T cell receptor (beta chain) was picked up a small number of times. Its target is unknown. The data belong to a study of T-cell reconstitution after alpha-beta-depleted transplantation in children. General study points: In patients about two months after transplant, alpha-beta T cells reportedly arose from several hundred expanded graft clones.

Using unique molecular identifiers, the investigators prepared the TCRbeta library. Each CDR3 protein is one row after TCRdb ran MiXCR on the PCR reads. The repertoire has 450,000 to 550,000 distinct CDR3 sequences, over 9.5% of them found once; the top ten carry 12% to 15%. The V gene's germline CDR1 is SGHRS and CDR2 YFSETQ. Trimming took off 4 bases at V and 2 bases at J, with 13 bases between the two ends. The CDR3 loop spans 14 amino acids. The chain couples TRBV5-1 to TRBJ2-7; tentatively, D is TRBD1 (5 bases). Specimen: PBMCs, mostly from graft donor cells, collected 180 days after TCRalphabeta/CD19-depleted stem cell transplant. The receptor's source is a female patient aged 2-9 years who had a stem cell transplant for aplastic anemia, so the T cells may come from the graft donor. CDR3 sequence: CASSQPDSTYEQYF. The CDR3 DNA reads TGCGCCAGCAGCCAACCCGACAGTACCTACGAGCAGTACTTC.